This T cell receptor beta chain came from a study of blood T cell repertoires in COVID-19. Losses at the gene ends were 2 bases for V and 0 bases for J; bases not matched to a gene: 2. CDR1 and CDR2 (germline): MNHEY, SMNVEV (reference sequence). This CDR3 has 16 amino acids. Participants reported their clinical history, and cohort assignment relied on those reports. Produced via immunoSEQ multiplex PCR; TCRdb's table is partial and in-frame only. The data hold roughly 250,000 clones, with around nine tenths observed a single time. The receptor's source is a woman in her thirties or forties who had been exposed to COVID-19. Sequencing used PBMCs or T cells enriched from blood (not recorded which). The V and J genes are TRBV27 and TRBJ2-3, with 10 bases that match TRBD2. The CDR3 bases are TGTGCCAGCAGTTTACTAGCGGGGGCTAGCACAGATACGCAGTATTTT. Its protein product is CASSLLAGASTDTQYF.